The present T cell receptor (beta chain) was sequenced within a study of T-cell memory formation after mild COVID-19. TCRdb itself ran the 5' RACE reads through MiXCR, one entry per CDR3 protein. The sample holds more than 150,000 distinct CDR3 sequences, over 20% seen once. Study-wide findings and caveats: Clonal second-wave expansions that peaked on day 37 had unconfirmed SARS-CoV-2 specificity. Later expanders leaned CD4+, whereas clones that contracted between day 15 and 85 were balanced CD4/CD8.

There are a few counts of this clonotype. The antigen is unknown. This CDR3 comprises 14 residues. V lost 7 bases and J 5 bases, leaving 20 bases between the germline ends. The germline gives CDR1 SQVTM, CDR2 ANQGSEA. Specimen: PBMCs or a T cell subset sorted from them (not recorded which). The genes are TRBV29-1 and TRBJ2-5; possibly TRBD1 for D (6 bases). This receptor was taken from an adult woman who had mild COVID-19 (a few samples of this study predate the infection). Cell type and time point are not known. The CDR3 reads CSGYQESRGETQYF. The DNA for the CDR3 is TGCAGCGGATACCAGGAGTCCAGGGGTGAGACCCAGTACTTC.